This entry is about one T cell receptor (beta chain). These data originate in a study of blood T cell repertoires in COVID-19. As for the study in general: Acute and convalescent COVID-19 specimens originated in the United States, Italy and Spain. PBMCs, B-cell-depleted T cells, or T cells were the source of the cDNA or gDNA that made up the material.

The method was immunoSEQ multiplex PCR; TCRdb's version includes in-frame clones alone and lacks a portion of them. In the table there are 150,000 to 200,000 clones, around 82% of which are singletons. Trimming pared 2 bases from V and 2 bases from J, leaving 7 bases between. CDR3 length: 14 amino acids. Germline V gene lookup returns CDR1 SGHKS and CDR2 YYEKEE (reference sequence). The sample comprised peripheral blood. This TCR was sampled from a human donor with acute or convalescent COVID-19. The donor label of this sample is uncertain. The chain has TRBV5-5 and TRBJ2-2; the D is unclear. The CDR3 DNA reads TGTGCCAGCAGCTTTTCTACCAACACCGGGGAGCTGTTTTTT. Residues: CASSFSTNTGELFF.